There are many counts of the clone carrying this T cell receptor (beta chain). Its antigen remains unknown. The record originates from a study of early T cells in non-severe SARS-CoV-2 infection. The wider study: Sequencing was performed on bulk RNA from unsorted whole blood, leaving chains unpaired. Overall study results and limits: VDJdb matching, biased toward anti-spike CD8 responses, missed private and CD4 specificities.

This CDR3 spans 14 amino acids. Germline CDR1 reads MNHEY; CDR2 reads SVGAGI. Deletions cut 5 bases from V and 1 base from J, with 10 bases between. Researchers tagged individual cDNA molecules with unique molecular identifiers. A single record per CDR3 protein comes from TCRdb applying MiXCR to the 5' RACE reads. The sample includes around 33,000 distinct CDR3 sequences, roughly 4.8% seen only once; the top ten take about 12%. The TCR comes from an adult who was a healthcare worker with PCR-confirmed SARS-CoV-2 infection or an uninfected control (not recorded which). The V gene is TRBV6-5, the J gene TRBJ2-3; D may be TRBD1 (5 bases). The sequenced sample consisted of whole blood. The CDR3 DNA reads as TGTGCCAGCAGTCAACAAGGGGGCACAGATACGCAGTATTTT. Protein: CASSQQGGTDTQYF.